The sequence of this T cell receptor beta chain was determined in a study of blood T cells in healthy people across ages. Study-level points and caveats: The study lacked donor CMV status, which possibly confounded expanded clonotype changes.

The ends lost 2 bases at V and 5 bases at J; junction bases unmatched: 4. There are 15 residues in the CDR3. Germline CDR1 SGHRS, CDR2 YFSETQ. Alongside a J-beta primer mix, a sample-barcoded 5' primer served in a second PCR lasting roughly 7 to 11 cycles. TCRdb recomputed calls from the 5' RACE reads with MiXCR, one row per CDR3 protein. The table lists 1.5 million to 2 million distinct CDR3 sequences, over 25% of them singletons, with around 7.7% in the top ten. In regard to this clonotype: The antigen is unknown.

The sequenced sample was blood. The rearrangement uses TRBV5-1 and TRBJ2-1, with 10 bases that match TRBD2. This clonotype was sampled from a woman aged 25 to 39 in good health. CDR3 DNA sequence: TGCGCCAGCAGCTTCCAACTAGCGGGGAACAATGAGCAGTTCTTC. Amino acid sequence: CASSFQLAGNNEQFF.